This T cell receptor (beta chain) was identified in a study of shared clonotypes between healthy human individuals. Germline V gives CDR1 MNHEY, CDR2 SVGAGI. This CDR3 is built from 15 residues. V lost 6 bases, J lost 4 bases, and 8 bases stayed unmatched. This clone was seen once. The repertoire was sequenced with immunoSEQ multiplex PCR; TCRdb's copy has only in-frame clones and lacks some. This table has around 700,000 clones, around three quarters appearing once. Sequencing was carried out using memory CD4+ T cells sorted from blood. Sample subset: CD45RA-negative fraction. The TCR sequence derives from a woman aged 25 to 45 in good health. This chain joins TRBV6-5 and TRBJ2-2, with 7 bases identical to TRBD1. The CDR3 DNA reads TGTGCCAGCAGAGGGGATGACAGGGTCACCGGGGAGCTGTTTTTT. This gives the protein CASRGDDRVTGELFF.